The count of the clone carrying this TCR beta chain is one. Researchers ran the PCR with 60 Vbeta and 13 Jbeta primers. Sequencing was performed with immunoSEQ multiplex PCR; in TCRdb, only in-frame clones are kept and a portion is missing. Of roughly 160,000 clones in the sample, around 81% are singletons; the top ten hold around 13%. The sample is drawn from a study of cytomegalovirus exposure and HLA in healthy donors. This CDR3 is 13 amino acids long. Deletions cut 2 bases from V and 9 bases from J, with 11 bases between. Germline V gene data show CDR1 as SGHAT and CDR2 as FQNNGV. This clonotype was obtained from a woman in her forties or fifties in good health and CMV-seronegative. This sequence joins TRBV11-2 and TRBJ2-1, with D possibly matching TRBD1 (6 bases). Input material: PBMCs. As DNA, the CDR3 is TGTGCCAGCAGCTTACCTACAGGGCCTGAGCAGTTCTTC. As protein: CASSLPTGPEQFF.